This TCR beta chain was captured in a study of T cell changes during pregnancy in multiple sclerosis. This CDR3 contains 14 residues. CDR1 LNHDA and CDR2 SQIVND come from the germline V gene (reference sequence). V was pared by 8 bases and J by 4 bases, with 10 bases of the junction left unmatched. The table came from immunoSEQ multiplex PCR; TCRdb's copy has only in-frame clones and leaves some out. The sample has some 43,000 clones, around 91% seen once; the top ten hold 9% to 10%. The genes are TRBV19 and TRBJ1-1, with 7 bases fitting TRBD1. This receptor was obtained from a female donor with multiple sclerosis, enrolled in a pregnancy study. The input for sequencing was CD8+ T cells from peripheral blood mononuclear cells, taken in the first trimester of pregnancy. CDR3 loop: CASSPGGPGTEAFF. In nucleotides, the CDR3 is TGTGCCAGTTCACCAGGGGGGCCGGGCACTGAAGCTTTCTTT.